The 26 T cell receptor beta chains given below trace back to one sample, sequenced in a study of blood T cells in healthy people across ages. Through a sample-barcoded 5' primer and a J-beta primer mix, a second PCR was run for 7 to 11 cycles. MiXCR was run by TCRdb on the 5' RACE reads, yielding one entry per CDR3 protein. The repertoire holds 750,000 or so distinct CDR3 sequences, with 25% as singletons. These sequences were also reported in another study, on T cells of mothers and their children.

Sequencing input: blood. These receptors were taken from a boy under 18 in good health.

The V and J genes are TRBV7-2 and TRBJ1-1; maybe TRBD1 (6 bases). The V end was cut by 2 bases, the J end by 0 bases, with 19 bases between. The V gene's germline CDR1 is SGHTA and CDR2 FQGNSA. The CDR3 sequence is 18 residues long. The CDR3 DNA sequence: TGTGCCAGCAGCTTACGCACAGGGAGTCTTTTAATGAACACTGAAGCTTTCTTT. It yields the protein CASSLRTGSLLMNTEAFF.

The chain has TRBV7-9 and TRBJ2-5; D call uncertain. Trimming shortened V by 2 bases and J by 1 base, and 8 bases separated the two germline ends. CDR1 SEHNR and CDR2 FQNEAQ come from the germline V gene (reference sequence). This CDR3 comprises 14 residues. The CDR3 protein is CASSLSWGQETQYF. Here the CDR3 DNA reads TGTGCCAGCAGCTTATCCTGGGGCCAAGAGACCCAGTACTTC.

Note on this clonotype: The junction departs from the called germline gene at one end, perhaps through a read error. The gene calls are TRBV7-7 and TRBJ2-5, with D tentatively TRBD2 (5 bases). TRBJ2-1 explains the end of the DNA better; the J call may be wrong. The CDR3 is made up of 14 amino acids. Germline V CDR1 and CDR2: SSHAT, FNYEAQ (reference sequence). The CDR3 here is CASSPRTDSNEQFF. The CDR3 DNA is TGTGCTAGCAGCCCCAGGACTGATTCCAATGAGCAGTTCTTC.

The chain recombines TRBV20-1 with TRBJ2-1; D may be TRBD1 or TRBD2 (5 bases each). The J call is doubtful: the DNA matches TRBJ2-7 better. Germline CDR1 reads DFQATT; CDR2 reads SNEGSKA (reference sequence). The CDR3 sequence is 13 residues long. As DNA, the CDR3 is TGCAGTGCTACCGGGACGGTCGCCTACGAGCAGTACTTC. This codes for CSATGTVAYEQYF.

The chain is built from TRBV20-1 and TRBJ2-3, with 8 positions matching TRBD2. Germline V CDR1 and CDR2: DFQATT, SNEGSKA (reference sequence). The CDR3 covers 14 residues. V lost 6 bases to trimming and J lost 0 bases; unmatched junction nucleotides: 5. CDR3 residues: CSAPSSGSTDTQYF. Written as DNA, the CDR3 is TGCAGTGCCCCTTCTAGCGGGAGCACAGATACGCAGTATTTT.

This clonotype was recorded only once. The chain has TRBV5-1 and TRBJ1-1, with 7 bases fitting TRBD1. Germline CDR1 SGHRS, CDR2 YFSETQ. The trim removed 0 bases at V and 0 bases at J, leaving 8 bases unmatched. The length of the CDR3 is 17 residues. DNA of the CDR3: TGCGCCAGCAGCTTGGACCCTACAGGGGCGATGAACACTGAAGCTTTCTTT. This codes for CASSLDPTGAMNTEAFF. The full variable domain, completed using reference TRBV5-1 and TRBJ1-1, is KAGVTQTPRYLIKTRGQQVTLSCSPISGHRSVSWYQQTPGQGLQFLFEYFSETQRNKGNFPGRFSGRQFSNSRSEMNVSTLELGDSALYLCASSLDPTGAMNTEAFFGQGTRLTVV.

The chain recombines TRBV10-3 with TRBJ2-1; 7 nucleotides line up with TRBD2. The CDR3 extends over 14 amino acids. The trim removed 5 bases at V and 4 bases at J, leaving 5 bases unmatched. CDR1 ENHRY and CDR2 SYGVKD come from the germline V gene. The CDR3 DNA is TGTGCCATCAGTTTAAGCGGGGTATACAATGAGCAGTTCTTC. Translation: CAISLSGVYNEQFF.

This clonotype turned up a few times. V and J are TRBV5-1 and TRBJ2-5, with D unresolved. The DNA end is more similar to TRBJ2-7, so the J call may be wrong. The CDR3 runs 13 residues. Germline V gives CDR1 SGHRS, CDR2 YFSETQ. CDR3 in amino acids: CASAEPSNYEQYF. CDR3 sequence (DNA): TGCGCCAGTGCGGAGCCTTCAAACTACGAGCAGTACTTC.

The chain is built from TRBV29-1 and TRBJ1-2; a weak D match, TRBD1 (6 bases). CDR1 and CDR2 (germline): SQVTM, ANQGSEA. The V gene lost 4 bases and the J gene lost 5 bases, with 14 bases spanning the gap. The CDR3 length is 13 residues. DNA of the CDR3: TGCAGCGTTGCCTTGGGGGGCGCTTATGGCTACACCTTC. Translation: CSVALGGAYGYTF.

J is TRBJ2-1 and V is TRBV3-1, with 11 nucleotides matching TRBD2. The CDR3 sequence is 16 residues long. V dropped 2 bases and J dropped 7; count of bases not matched to a gene: 7. Looked up from germline, CDR1 is LGHDT and CDR2 is YNNKEL (reference sequence). Here the CDR3 reads CASSQPGLAVENEQFF. Written as DNA, the CDR3 is TGTGCCAGCAGCCAACCGGGACTAGCGGTAGAGAATGAGCAGTTCTTC.

This chain joins TRBV29-1 and TRBJ2-1; TRBD1 matches 9 bases. V was clipped by 5 bases and J by 6 bases; unmatched bases: 5. CDR1 SQVTM and CDR2 ANQGSEA come from the germline V gene. The CDR3 length is 13 residues. CDR3 sequence (DNA): TGCAGCGTTCCCGGACAGGGGATCAATGAGCAGTTCTTC. Translated: CSVPGQGINEQFF.

This clonotype was picked up a small number of times. Here the CDR3 reads CASSLAPGDLVNYEQYF. CDR3 nucleotide sequence: TGTGCCAGCAGCTTGGCCCCCGGGGATCTTGTCAACTACGAGCAGTACTTC. The genes are TRBV5-5 and TRBJ2-7; possibly TRBD2 for D (5 bases). CDR3 size: 17 residues. CDR1 is SGHKS, CDR2 YYEKEE, per germline (reference sequence). The V end was cut by 0 bases, the J end by 3 bases, with 19 bases between.

The chain links TRBV6-1 to TRBJ1-5; D uncertain. The CDR3 has 16 residues. Trimming removed 5 bases at V and 0 bases at J, with 14 bases between. Germline CDR1 reads MNHNS; CDR2 reads SASEGT. The CDR3 nucleotides are TGTGCCAGCAGTCCCGCTCCCCTGAATAGCAATCAGCCCCAGCATTTT. Its protein is CASSPAPLNSNQPQHF.

This clonotype was counted between two and nine times. The V call is TRBV5-1, the J call TRBJ2-5; 10 bases fit TRBD1. The assigned J gene may be wrong: the sequence end matches TRBJ2-1 better. CDR3 length: 15 residues. The germline gives CDR1 SGHRS, CDR2 YFSETQ. The CDR3 loop is CASSPRTGGTDEQFF. CDR3 DNA: TGCGCCAGCAGCCCGCGGACAGGGGGAACGGATGAGCAGTTCTTC.

The chain employs TRBV6-5 and TRBJ2-5; 7 nucleotides line up with TRBD1. V gave up 6 bases and J gave up 1 base; unmatched junction bases: 11. Germline CDR1 and CDR2: MNHEY and SVGAGI. The CDR3 is made up of 16 amino acids. The CDR3 protein is CASSRTTGTIQETQYF. The CDR3 DNA reads as TGTGCCAGCAGCCGCACGACAGGGACAATCCAAGAGACCCAGTACTTC.

This sequence joins TRBV7-2 and TRBJ1-2, with D uncertain. The V end was cut by 1 base, the J end by 6 bases, with 6 bases between. This CDR3 comprises 12 residues. CDR1 and CDR2 from the germline V gene are SGHTA and FQGNSA. The CDR3 nucleotides read TGTGCCAGCAGCTTAGGTACAGATGGCTACACCTTC. The encoded protein is CASSLGTDGYTF.

This clonotype has a handful of counts. The junction departs from the called germline gene at one end, perhaps through a read error. V gene TRBV5-8 combines with J gene TRBJ2-5; 7 positions match TRBD2. The CDR3 is made up of 16 amino acids. CDR1 is SGHTS and CDR2 is YDEGEE in the germline V gene. The CDR3 DNA reads TGCACCAGCAGCTTGGCCTCGGGAGGCCCGCTTAGGACCCAGTACTTC. It yields the protein CTSSLASGGPLRTQYF.

This clonotype was detected a few times. V and J are TRBV4-2 and TRBJ2-5; possibly TRBD2 for D (6 bases). V was trimmed by 1 base and J by 5 bases, leaving 14 bases between them. The CDR3 spans 15 residues. CDR1 LGHNA and CDR2 YNFKEQ come from the germline V gene. As DNA, the CDR3 is TGTGCCAGCAGCCAAGCCGGGAGCCTAGGGGAGACCCAGTACTTC. It codes for CASSQAGSLGETQYF.

In this sample, this clonotype turned up a few times. V and J are TRBV6-1 and TRBJ2-3; unclear D gene. The CDR3 length is 15 residues. V was trimmed by 3 bases and J by 4 bases, leaving 14 bases between them. Looked up from germline, CDR1 is MNHNS and CDR2 is SASEGT. Here the CDR3 reads CASSDYRVSADTQYF. The CDR3 nucleotides read TGTGCCAGCAGTGACTATAGGGTTTCGGCAGATACGCAGTATTTT.

In its sample, this clonotype was seen many times. This chain joins TRBV29-1 and TRBJ2-5; perhaps D is TRBD1 or TRBD2 (5 bases each). The length of the CDR3 is 11 residues. The V gene's germline CDR1 is SQVTM and CDR2 ANQGSEA. The V end was cut by 3 bases, the J end by 3 bases, with 5 bases between. The CDR3, as DNA: TGCAGCGTTGAGGGGGAAGAGACCCAGTACTTC. Translation gives CSVEGEETQYF.

This rearrangement joins TRBV2 to TRBJ1-1; no definite D call. The germline CDR1 and CDR2 sequences are SNHLY and FYNNEI. CDR3 length equals 14 residues. V was shortened by 6 bases and J by 0 bases, with 11 bases between the two germline ends. This chain's CDR3 is CASRRYYLNTEAFF. In DNA form, the CDR3 reads TGTGCCAGCAGACGATATTACCTGAACACTGAAGCTTTCTTT.

The J gene is TRBJ1-2, the V gene TRBV5-1, with a weak D call TRBD1 (5 bases). This CDR3 has 15 residues. Between the trimmed V and J ends, which lost 3 bases and 2 bases, there was a span of 14 bases. The germline V gene encodes CDR1 SGHRS and CDR2 YFSETQ. CDR3 loop: CASSSGLRDNYGYTF. CDR3 DNA sequence: TGCGCCAGCAGCTCCGGCCTCCGGGACAACTATGGCTACACCTTC.

The chain links TRBV24-1 to TRBJ2-6, with unresolved D. V lost 3 bases to trimming and J lost 0 bases, with 14 bases between them. CDR1 and CDR2 from the germline V gene are KGHDR and SFDVKD. CDR3 length: 18 residues. CDR3 in amino acids: CATSDTESGPSGANVLTF. Here the CDR3 DNA reads TGTGCCACCAGTGATACCGAATCGGGCCCCTCTGGGGCCAACGTCCTGACTTTC.

The rearrangement uses TRBV7-2 and TRBJ1-2; weak D call: TRBD1 (6 bases). The germline V gene has CDR1 SGHTA and CDR2 FQGNSA. The CDR3 sequence is 13 residues long. V lost 5 bases and J 8 bases, leaving 15 bases between the germline ends. This CDR3 is CASSQGQGWGYTF. As DNA, the CDR3 is TGTGCCAGCAGCCAGGGGCAGGGCTGGGGCTACACCTTC.

The J gene is TRBJ2-1, the V gene TRBV6-5; possibly TRBD1 for D (5 bases). Trimming shortened V by 8 bases and J by 8 bases, and 19 bases separated the two germline ends. In germline, CDR1 is MNHEY, CDR2 SVGAGI. The CDR3 contains 14 residues. CDR3 DNA sequence: TGTGCCAGCGTCCAGACGTTATGGGGCGATGAGCAGTTCTTC. Protein product: CASVQTLWGDEQFF.

This clonotype occurred a few times. The gene calls are TRBV7-6 and TRBJ2-3; no reliable D call. Germline loops: CDR1 SGHVS, CDR2 FNYEAQ. Trimming removed 2 bases at V and 5 bases at J, with 11 bases between. The CDR3 is made up of 14 amino acids. The CDR3 DNA reads as TGTGCCAGCAGCTTATTGTCCGAAGGAGATACGCAGTATTTT. It encodes CASSLLSEGDTQYF.